The TCR beta chain under discussion was sequenced for a study of vaccination effects on CD4 cells after COVID-19. Study at large: The post-vaccine samples were taken, at the median, 72 days after the second dose.

General study findings and limits: Clones of infection and vaccine origin contracted markedly late after vaccination.

Sequenced by immunoSEQ multiplex PCR; TCRdb stores in-frame clones only, minus some. Among approximately 30,000 clones listed, roughly 63% were seen once. The CDR3 covers 16 residues. The V gene's germline CDR1 is SGHRS and CDR2 YFSETQ. Trimming took 0 bases from V and 4 from J, leaving 16 bases between them. As for this clone: Its target is not known.

Ahead of sequencing, the ViraFEST assay grew antigen-specific CD4+ T cells using viral peptide pools. After less than twelve days in culture, the CD4+ T cells were isolated. Everyone in the study got two shots of either the BNT162b2 or mRNA-1273 vaccine. PBMC cultures contained two million cells per well, 8.5 to 10 IU/ml IL-2 and 10 ug/ml peptides. This sample comprised CD4+ T cells from PBMCs cultured with SARS-CoV-2 spike peptides, obtained after COVID-19 vaccination. This chain links TRBV5-1 with TRBJ1-2, with a possible D match to TRBD1 (5 bases). This receptor was obtained from a human donor who received a COVID-19 vaccine. CDR3 amino acids: CASSLGVGTVGYGYTF. The CDR3 DNA reads TGCGCCAGCAGCTTGGGGGTCGGGACCGTCGGCTATGGCTACACCTTC.